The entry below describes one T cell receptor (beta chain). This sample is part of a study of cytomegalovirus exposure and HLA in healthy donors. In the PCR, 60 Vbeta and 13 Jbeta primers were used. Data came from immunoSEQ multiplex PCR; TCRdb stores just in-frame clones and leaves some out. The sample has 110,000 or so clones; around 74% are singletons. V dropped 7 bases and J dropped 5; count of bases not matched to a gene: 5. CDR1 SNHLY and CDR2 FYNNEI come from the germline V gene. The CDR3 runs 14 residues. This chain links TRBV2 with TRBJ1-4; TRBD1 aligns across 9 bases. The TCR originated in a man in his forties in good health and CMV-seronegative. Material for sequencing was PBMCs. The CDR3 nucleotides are TGTGCCAGCACTGGGACAGGGAGAAATGAAAAACTGTTTTTT. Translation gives CASTGTGRNEKLFF.